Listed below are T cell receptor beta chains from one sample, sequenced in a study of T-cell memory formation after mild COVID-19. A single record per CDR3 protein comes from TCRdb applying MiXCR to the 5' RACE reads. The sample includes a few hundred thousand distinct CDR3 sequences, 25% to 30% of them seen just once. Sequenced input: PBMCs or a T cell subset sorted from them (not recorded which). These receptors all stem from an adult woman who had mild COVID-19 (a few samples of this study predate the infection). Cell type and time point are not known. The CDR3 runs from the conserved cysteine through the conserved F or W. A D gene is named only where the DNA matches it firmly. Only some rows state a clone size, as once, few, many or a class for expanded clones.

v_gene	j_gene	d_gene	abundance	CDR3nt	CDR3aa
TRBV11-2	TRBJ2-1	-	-	TGTGCCAGCAGCTTAGCTGGGGGTCAATGGGATGAGCAGTTCTTC	CASSLAGGQWDEQFF
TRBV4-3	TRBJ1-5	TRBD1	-	TGCGCCAGCAGCCAAGATCCGACAGGGAATCAGCCCCAGCATTTT	CASSQDPTGNQPQHF
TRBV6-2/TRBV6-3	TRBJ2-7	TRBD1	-	TGTGCCAGCAGTTATTCAGGGGGACCCGGGACCTACGAGCAGTACTTC	CASSYSGGPGTYEQYF
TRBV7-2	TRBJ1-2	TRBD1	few	TGTGCCAGCAGCTCGGGACAGGTTAACTATGGCTACACCTTC	CASSSGQVNYGYTF
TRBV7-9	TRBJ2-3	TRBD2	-	TGTGCCAGCAGCCAGACCGGGGGGACCACAGATACGCAGTATTTT	CASSQTGGTTDTQYF
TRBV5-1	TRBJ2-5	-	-	TGCGCCAGCAGCCTTGAGGGGTCGCCCCAAGAGACCCAGTACTTC	CASSLEGSPQETQYF
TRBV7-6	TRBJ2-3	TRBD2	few	TGTGCCAGCAGCTATACCCCCCCGGGAGGGGGGAAGGGCACAGATACGCAGTATTTT	CASSYTPPGGGKGTDTQYF
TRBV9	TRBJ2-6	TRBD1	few	TGTGCCAGCAGCGTGGACAGGGGGCCTGGGGCCAACGTCCTGACTTTC	CASSVDRGPGANVLTF
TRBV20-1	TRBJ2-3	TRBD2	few	TGCAGTGCCATTGGGACTAGCGGCGCAGATACGCAGTATTTT	CSAIGTSGADTQYF
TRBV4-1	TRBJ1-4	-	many	TGCGCCAGCAGCCAAGATAGTATCCCTAATGAAAAACTGTTTTTT	CASSQDSIPNEKLFF
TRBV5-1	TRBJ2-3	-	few	TGCGCCAGCAGCCTGACTAGGTCTACAGATACGCAGTATTTT	CASSLTRSTDTQYF
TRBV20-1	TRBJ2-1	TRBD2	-	TGCAGTGCTAGACGTAATAGCGGGGACTCCTACAATGAGCAGTTCTTC	CSARRNSGDSYNEQFF
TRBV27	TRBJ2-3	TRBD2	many	TGTGCCAGCCGGGCGGGAGGAGGCACAGATACGCAGTATTTT	CASRAGGGTDTQYF
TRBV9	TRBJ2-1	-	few	TGTGCCAGCAGCGTTCTTGTGGGAGAGGGCGGCAATGAGCAGTTCTTC	CASSVLVGEGGNEQFF
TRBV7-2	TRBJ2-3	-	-	TGTGCCAGCACCGAAGGCCCGGGACGCGGTACGCAGTATTTT	CASTEGPGRGTQYF
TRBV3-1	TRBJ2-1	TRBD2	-	TGTGCCAGCAGCCAAAACCCGGGACTAGCGGCATACAATGAGCAGTTCTTC	CASSQNPGLAAYNEQFF
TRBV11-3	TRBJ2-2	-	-	TGTGCCAGCAGTCCCTCATGGGAGAACACCGGGGAGCTGTTTTTT	CASSPSWENTGELFF
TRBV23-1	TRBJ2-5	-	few	TGCGCCAGCAGTCAATCCGGGGCAGCCCGCCCGGGAGAGACCCAGTACTTC	CASSQSGAARPGETQYF
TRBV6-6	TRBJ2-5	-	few	TGTGCCAGCAGCACCACGGGGTTGTGGGAGACCCAGTACTTC	CASSTTGLWETQYF
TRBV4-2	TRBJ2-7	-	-	TGTGCCAGCAGCCAAGATCTAGCGCCCGCCTACGAGCAGTACTTC	CASSQDLAPAYEQYF
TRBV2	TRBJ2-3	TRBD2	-	TGTGCCAGCACCCTAGCGGGGGGGCATACGCAGTATTTT	CASTLAGGHTQYF
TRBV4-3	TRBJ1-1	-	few	TGCGCCAGCAGCCAAGATCGGCAGGGCACTGAAGCTTTCTTT	CASSQDRQGTEAFF
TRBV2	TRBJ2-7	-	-	TGTGCCAGCAGTGAAGACGGCTCCTACGAGCAGTACTTC	CASSEDGSYEQYF
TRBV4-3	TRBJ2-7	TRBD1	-	TGCGCCAGCAGCCAAGCTGAGGGGGCATCCTACGAGCAGTACTTC	CASSQAEGASYEQYF
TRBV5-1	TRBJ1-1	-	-	TGCGCCAGCAGCGTACAACCCCCAGGGAACACTGAAGCTTTCTTT	CASSVQPPGNTEAFF
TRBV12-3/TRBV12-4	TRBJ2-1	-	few	TGTGCCAGCAGATCGGAGGGGGTCGGGGAGCAGTTCTTC	CASRSEGVGEQFF